This T cell receptor beta chain comes out of a study of cytomegalovirus exposure and HLA in healthy donors. CDR1 is SGHRS and CDR2 is YFSETQ in the germline V gene. CDR3 size: 16 residues. Trimming removed 4 bases from V and 1 base from J; junction bases left unmatched: 9. This clone was observed once. No antigen is known for it. Both 60 Vbeta primers and 13 Jbeta primers went into the PCR. Libraries were prepared by immunoSEQ multiplex PCR; TCRdb keeps only in-frame clonotypes and omits some of them. This repertoire shows under 250,000 clones, around 73% found once; its top ten account for 3.5% to 4%. Findings of the study overall: In an earlier analysis, in 620 or so donors, most V segments appeared productive either ~87% or ~30% of the time. In a later analysis, most CMV-associated TCR beta chains appeared HLA-restricted. A later look showed TCR association rates differing by HLA locus, highest for DRB1 and lowest for HLA-C. Researchers reported in a later analysis that a missense DCLRE1C variant was tied to TCR beta V- and J-gene trimming.

Source material: PBMCs. The clonotype comes from a male donor in good health and CMV-seronegative. The rearrangement joins TRBV5-1 to TRBJ2-5, with 8 bases aligning to TRBD1. The CDR3: CASSPPGQAFQETQYF. DNA for the CDR3: TGCGCCAGCAGCCCACCGGGACAGGCGTTCCAAGAGACCCAGTACTTC.